Listed below are T cell receptor beta chains from one sample, sequenced in a study of blood T cell repertoires in COVID-19. Libraries were prepared by immunoSEQ multiplex PCR; TCRdb keeps only in-frame clonotypes and omits some of them. The sample lists about 400,000 clones, roughly 90% seen once, with approximately 1% in the top ten. What was sequenced was PBMCs or T cells enriched from blood (not recorded which). The receptor source for this set is a woman in her twenties or thirties with acute COVID-19. The CDR3 runs from the conserved cysteine through the conserved F or W. A D gene is named only where the DNA matches it firmly. Some rows mark clone size as missing; the rest say once, few, many or name a class of expanded clone.

j_gene,d_gene,v_gene,abundance,CDR3aa,CDR3nt
TRBJ1-2,TRBD1,TRBV9,NA,CASSENRGSGDGYTF,TGTGCCAGCAGCGAGAACAGGGGTAGTGGGGATGGCTACACCTTC
TRBJ1-1,TRBD1,TRBV5-1,NA,CASSLAGQPMNTEAFF,TGCGCCAGCAGCTTGGCGGGACAGCCCATGAACACTGAAGCTTTCTTT
TRBJ1-5,TRBD1,TRBV19,NA,CASSTTGGGQPQHF,TGTGCCAGTAGTACAACAGGGGGAGGGCAGCCCCAGCATTTT
TRBJ2-1,TRBD2,TRBV29-1,NA,CSALGGDSYNEQFF,TGCAGTGCCCTCGGGGGGGACTCCTACAATGAGCAGTTCTTC
TRBJ2-7,TRBD1,TRBV5-5,NA,CASSPKGQVYYEQYF,TGTGCCAGCAGCCCAAAGGGACAGGTATACTACGAGCAGTACTTC
TRBJ2-2,TRBD1,TRBV5-1,NA,CASSPTGTGFTTGELFF,TGCGCCAGCAGCCCCACCGGGACAGGGTTTACCACCGGGGAGCTGTTTTTT
TRBJ2-3,TRBD1,TRBV19,NA,CASSIGTGPYTQYF,TGTGCCAGTAGTATTGGGACAGGGCCCTATACGCAGTATTTT
TRBJ1-5,NA,TRBV6-2/TRBV6-3,NA,CASSYERNQPQHF,TGTGCCAGCAGTTACGAACGGAATCAGCCCCAGCATTTT
TRBJ2-6,TRBD1,TRBV5-4,NA,CASSLGPQGAGANVLTF,TGTGCCAGCAGCTTGGGCCCCCAGGGGGCTGGGGCCAACGTCCTGACTTTC
TRBJ1-1,NA,TRBV12-3/TRBV12-4,NA,CASSFYTPEAFF,TGTGCCAGCAGTTTTTATACACCGGAGGCTTTCTTT
TRBJ2-7,NA,TRBV20-1,once,CSASRRDSSYEQYF,TGCAGTGCTAGTAGGAGGGACTCCTCCTACGAGCAGTACTTC
TRBJ2-7,NA,TRBV6-4,NA,CASRAGTYYEQYF,TGTGCCAGCAGAGCCGGGACATACTACGAGCAGTACTTC
TRBJ1-2,NA,TRBV6-5,NA,CASATLVGQGYGYTF,TGTGCCAGCGCTACTTTAGTGGGGCAGGGGTATGGCTACACCTTC
TRBJ1-2,TRBD1,TRBV6-6,few,CASSYGQGPNYGYTF,TGTGCCAGCAGTTACGGACAGGGACCTAACTATGGCTACACCTTC
TRBJ1-4,NA,TRBV12-3/TRBV12-4,NA,CASSLVGREKLFF,TGTGCCAGCAGTTTAGTTGGCAGGGAAAAACTGTTTTTT
TRBJ1-2,NA,TRBV24-1,few,CATSDMRQTGGYTF,TGTGCCACCAGTGATATGCGACAGACGGGCGGCTACACCTTC